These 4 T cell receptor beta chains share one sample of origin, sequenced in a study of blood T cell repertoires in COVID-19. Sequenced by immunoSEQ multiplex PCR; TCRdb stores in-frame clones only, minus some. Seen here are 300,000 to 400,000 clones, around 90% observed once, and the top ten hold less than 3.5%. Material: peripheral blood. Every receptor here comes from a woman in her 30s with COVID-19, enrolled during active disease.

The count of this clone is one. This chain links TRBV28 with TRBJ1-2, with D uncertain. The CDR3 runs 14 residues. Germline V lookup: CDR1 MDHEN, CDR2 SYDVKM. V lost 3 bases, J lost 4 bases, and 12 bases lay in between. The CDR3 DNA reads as TGTGCCAGCAGTTTGTCCAACATCCCCTATGGCTACACCTTC. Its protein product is CASSLSNIPYGYTF.

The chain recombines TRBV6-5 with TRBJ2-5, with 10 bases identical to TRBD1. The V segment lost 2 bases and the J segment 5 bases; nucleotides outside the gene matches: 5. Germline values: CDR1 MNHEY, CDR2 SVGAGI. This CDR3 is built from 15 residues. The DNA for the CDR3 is TGTGCCAGCAGTTACCTGGGACAGGGGATGGAGACCCAGTACTTC. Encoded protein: CASSYLGQGMETQYF.

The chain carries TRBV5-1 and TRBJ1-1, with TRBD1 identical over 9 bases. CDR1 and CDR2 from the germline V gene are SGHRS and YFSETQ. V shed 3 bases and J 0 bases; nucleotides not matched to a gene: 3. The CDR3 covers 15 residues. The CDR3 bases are TGCGCCAGCAGCTCGGGGACAGGGCTGAACACTGAAGCTTTCTTT. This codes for CASSSGTGLNTEAFF. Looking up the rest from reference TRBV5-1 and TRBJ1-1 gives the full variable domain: KAGVTQTPRYLIKTRGQQVTLSCSPISGHRSVSWYQQTPGQGLQFLFEYFSETQRNKGNFPGRFSGRQFSNSRSEMNVSTLELGDSALYLCASSSGTGLNTEAFFGQGTRLTVV.

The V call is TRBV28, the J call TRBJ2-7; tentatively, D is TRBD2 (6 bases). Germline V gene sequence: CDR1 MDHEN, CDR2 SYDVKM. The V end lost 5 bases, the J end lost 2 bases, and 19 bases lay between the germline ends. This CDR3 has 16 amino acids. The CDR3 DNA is TGTGCCAGCAGTCCCGCGGGACCAAGCCATCCCTACGAGCAGTACTTC. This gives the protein CASSPAGPSHPYEQYF.